These 19 T cell receptor beta chains came from one sample sequenced in a study of T cells in Graves' hyperthyroidism and ophthalmopathy. There were TCR beta CDR3 regions amplified from RNA transcripts. HTBI primers were used for first-round RT-PCR of the TCR CDR3. TCRdb reanalysed the multiplex PCR reads using MiXCR and keeps one entry per CDR3 protein. Of 300,000 to 400,000 distinct CDR3 sequences in the sample, about 20% were seen once. The sequenced material came from blood. The receptors were sampled from a woman aged 50 to 60 with Graves' hyperthyroidism.

In the case of this clonotype: The final CDR3 position lacks the conserved phenylalanine or tryptophan, pointing to a likely read error. V gene TRBV5-1 combines with J gene TRBJ1-1, with 8 bases matching TRBD1. The germline V gene has CDR1 SGHRS and CDR2 YFSETQ. The trim removed 0 bases at V and 6 bases at J, leaving 1 base unmatched. The CDR3 spans 13 residues. The DNA for the CDR3 is TGCGCCAGCAGCTTGGAACAGGGGGCTGAAGCTTTCGTT. Protein sequence: CASSLEQGAEAFV.

V and J are TRBV20-1 and TRBJ2-1; 10 nucleotides agree with TRBD2. Losses at the gene ends were 2 bases for V and 0 bases for J; bases not matched to a gene: 13. The CDR3 loop spans 19 amino acids. Germline lookup yields CDR1 DFQATT and CDR2 SNEGSKA (reference sequence). The CDR3 loop is CSARRPGLAVRSSYNEQFF. Written as DNA, the CDR3 is TGCAGTGCTAGACGACCCGGACTAGCGGTCAGGAGCTCCTACAATGAGCAGTTCTTC.

Only a few counts were recorded for this clonotype. The junction shows a germline mismatch at one end, possibly a read error. V and J are TRBV6-1 and TRBJ1-2; D gene ambiguous. The CDR3 extends over 14 amino acids. Germline V lookup: CDR1 MNHNS, CDR2 SASEGT. Here the CDR3 reads CASGERGLNYGYTF. DNA for the CDR3: TGTGCCAGCGGTGAAAGAGGGTTAAACTATGGCTACACCTTC.

This clonotype has ten or more counts. Compared with germline, one end of the junction differs, possibly owing to a read error. V usage is TRBV12-3 or TRBV12-4 and J usage is TRBJ1-2; D ambiguous. CDR3 length: 14 residues. The CDR3 is CASSLARDNYGYTF. The DNA of the CDR3 is TGTGCCAGCAGCTTAGCGAGGGATAACTATGGCTACACCTTC.

This clonotype was counted many times. The chain employs TRBV3-1 and TRBJ2-1; D is undetermined. Germline lookup yields CDR1 LGHDT and CDR2 YNNKEL (reference sequence). The germline V and J ends were trimmed by 2 bases and 5 bases, with 4 bases remaining between them. The CDR3 totals 12 residues. CDR3 DNA sequence: TGTGCCAGCAGCCAACACCACAATGAGCAGTTCTTC. Translation gives CASSQHHNEQFF.

The rearrangement links TRBV6-1 to TRBJ1-5, with D tentatively TRBD1 (6 bases). Trimming removed 4 bases at V and 3 bases at J, with 16 bases between. Germline V CDR1 and CDR2: MNHNS, SASEGT. The CDR3 is 16 amino acids. The chain's CDR3 is CASSGWGGGPNQPQHF. The CDR3 region has the DNA TGTGCCAGCAGTGGGTGGGGTGGGGGGCCCAATCAGCCCCAGCATTTT.

On this clonotype: A single base separates this from a much larger clone, so it may be a read error. This chain connects TRBV6-1 to TRBJ1-5, with 7 bases that match TRBD1. This CDR3 region has 15 residues. The germline V gene encodes CDR1 MNHNS and CDR2 SASEGT. The CDR3 sequence: CASSDRGGGNRPQHF. Here the CDR3 DNA reads TGTGCCAGCAGTGACAGGGGGGGAGGCAATCGGCCCCAGCATTTT.

This clonotype turned up a few times. The chain links TRBV6-1 to TRBJ2-1, with TRBD2 matching 12 bases. From germline, CDR1 is MNHNS and CDR2 SASEGT. The CDR3 is made up of 14 amino acids. The ends lost 10 bases at V and 3 bases at J; junction bases unmatched: 4. CDR3 residues: CATSTSGSYNEQFF. CDR3 nucleotide sequence: TGTGCCACCTCGACTAGCGGGAGCTACAATGAGCAGTTCTTC.

This clonotype was detected many times. The chain carries TRBV5-1 and TRBJ2-7, with TRBD2 matching over 9 bases. CDR1 SGHRS and CDR2 YFSETQ come from the germline V gene. V was clipped by 0 bases and J by 3 bases; unmatched bases: 1. The CDR3 extends over 14 amino acids. CDR3 sequence: CASSLASGNYEQYF. Written as DNA, the CDR3 is TGCGCCAGCAGCTTGGCTAGCGGGAACTACGAGCAGTACTTC.

This clonotype was seen more than once but under ten times. The rearrangement uses TRBV5-1 and TRBJ1-1, with D unclear. The V end lost 2 bases, the J end lost 1 base, and 9 bases lay between the germline ends. The germline V gene has CDR1 SGHRS and CDR2 YFSETQ. This CDR3 contains 14 residues. The CDR3 DNA is TGCGCCAGCAGCTTTTACGGTCAGAACACTGAAGCTTTCTTT. It encodes CASSFYGQNTEAFF. Looking up the rest from reference TRBV5-1 and TRBJ1-1 gives the full variable domain: KAGVTQTPRYLIKTRGQQVTLSCSPISGHRSVSWYQQTPGQGLQFLFEYFSETQRNKGNFPGRFSGRQFSNSRSEMNVSTLELGDSALYLCASSFYGQNTEAFFGQGTRLTVV.

This clonotype occurred many times. The chain combines TRBV20-1 with TRBJ1-1, with D unresolved. CDR1 DFQATT and CDR2 SNEGSKA come from the germline V gene (reference sequence). The V end lost 5 bases, the J end lost 6 bases, and 13 bases lay between the germline ends. CDR3 size: 12 residues. Here the CDR3 DNA reads TGCAGTGCTTCTAGGCCAGCATCTGAAGCTTTCTTT. Its protein is CSASRPASEAFF.

This clonotype has at least ten counts. The chain links TRBV27 to TRBJ2-7, with unresolved D. CDR1 and CDR2 (germline): MNHEY, SMNVEV (reference sequence). The V end was cut by 6 bases, the J end by 4 bases, with 16 bases between. The CDR3 sequence is 14 residues long. The CDR3 is CASSIRRVPYEQYV. The CDR3 nucleotides read TGTGCCAGCAGCATAAGACGGGTGCCTTACGAGCAGTACGTC.

Ten or more counts support this clonotype. The chain has TRBV20-1 and TRBJ2-7, with D unclear. The germline gives CDR1 DFQATT, CDR2 SNEGSKA (reference sequence). V was shortened by 2 bases and J by 3 bases, with 20 bases between the two germline ends. This CDR3 comprises 16 residues. This CDR3 reads CSARSDDVGWGYEQYF. CDR3 coding DNA: TGCAGTGCTAGAAGCGATGACGTGGGCTGGGGCTACGAGCAGTACTTC.

The CDR3 nucleotides read TGCGCCAGCAGCTTGAAGGCCGGCGGCTACGAGCAGTACGTC. Translated: CASSLKAGGYEQYV. This chain uses TRBV5-1 with TRBJ2-7; D unresolved. There are 14 residues in the CDR3. Germline CDR1 and CDR2: SGHRS and YFSETQ. V lost 1 base and J 3 bases, leaving 11 bases between the germline ends.

The chain couples TRBV5-8 to TRBJ2-7; the match to TRBD1 covers 9 bases. CDR3 length: 13 residues. Germline V gives CDR1 SGHTS, CDR2 YDEGEE. Unmatched junction bases numbered 7, after V lost 5 bases and J lost 7 bases. In nucleotides, the CDR3 is TGTGCCAGCAGTCGGGACAGGGCGGGGGAGCAGTACGTC. This encodes CASSRDRAGEQYV.

The V call is TRBV28, the J call TRBJ2-5, with D tentatively TRBD2 (6 bases). CDR3 size: 12 residues. Germline values: CDR1 MDHEN, CDR2 SYDVKM. Between the trimmed V and J ends, which lost 7 bases and 7 bases, there was a span of 13 bases. CDR3 in amino acids: CASTTGSGTQYF. Here the CDR3 DNA reads TGTGCCAGCACCACCGGGAGCGGGACCCAGTACTTC. The variable domain in full, completed from reference TRBV28 and TRBJ2-5, reads DVKVTQSSRYLVKRTGEKVFLECVQDMDHENMFWYRQDPGLGLRLIYFSYDVKMKEKGDIPEGYSVSREKKERFSLILESASTNQTSMYLCASTTGSGTQYFGPGTRLLVL.

This clonotype was recorded many times. The chain couples TRBV28 to TRBJ1-1, with 7 bases aligning to TRBD1. Germline-derived CDR1 and CDR2 are MDHEN and SYDVKM. The ends lost 7 bases at V and 3 bases at J; junction bases unmatched: 5. The CDR3 spans 13 residues. CDR3 protein: CASTRQGHTEAFF. CDR3 DNA sequence: TGTGCCAGCACCAGACAGGGTCACACTGAAGCTTTCTTT. Variable domain in full (rest from reference TRBV28 and TRBJ1-1): DVKVTQSSRYLVKRTGEKVFLECVQDMDHENMFWYRQDPGLGLRLIYFSYDVKMKEKGDIPEGYSVSREKKERFSLILESASTNQTSMYLCASTRQGHTEAFFGQGTRLTVV.

J is TRBJ2-1 and V is TRBV6-5; D uncertain. The CDR3 loop spans 15 amino acids. Germline CDR1 is MNHEY and CDR2 is SVGAGI. V lost 2 bases, J lost 9 bases, and 17 bases lay in between. In DNA, the CDR3 is TGTGCCAGCAGTTACACAAGACCATTATCTAGTGAGCAGTTCTTC. Encoded protein: CASSYTRPLSSEQFF.

The chain recombines TRBV6-1 with TRBJ1-4; 7 nucleotides agree with TRBD1. CDR3 size: 15 residues. CDR1 is MNHNS, CDR2 SASEGT, per germline. After removal of 7 bases from V and 8 bases from J, the junction contained 13 bases not matched to a gene. CDR3 region: CASTVSTGLKEKLFF. The CDR3 coding sequence is TGTGCCAGCACCGTATCGACAGGGTTAAAAGAAAAACTGTTTTTT.